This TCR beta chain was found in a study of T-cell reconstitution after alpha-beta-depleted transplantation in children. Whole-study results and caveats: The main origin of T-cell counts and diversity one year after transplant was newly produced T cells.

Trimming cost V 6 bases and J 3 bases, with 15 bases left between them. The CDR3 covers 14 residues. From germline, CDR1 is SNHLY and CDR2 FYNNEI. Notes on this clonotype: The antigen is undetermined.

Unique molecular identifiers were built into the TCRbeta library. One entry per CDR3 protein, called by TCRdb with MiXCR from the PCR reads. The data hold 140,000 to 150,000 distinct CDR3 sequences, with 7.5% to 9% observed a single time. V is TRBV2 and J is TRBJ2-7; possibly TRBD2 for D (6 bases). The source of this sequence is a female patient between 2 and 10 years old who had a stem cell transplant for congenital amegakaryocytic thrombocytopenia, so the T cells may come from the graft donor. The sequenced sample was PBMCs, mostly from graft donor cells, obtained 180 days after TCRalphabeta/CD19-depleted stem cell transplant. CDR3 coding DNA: TGTGCCAGCAGCGTAAGGACTACAGACTACGAGCAGTACTTC. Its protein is CASSVRTTDYEQYF.